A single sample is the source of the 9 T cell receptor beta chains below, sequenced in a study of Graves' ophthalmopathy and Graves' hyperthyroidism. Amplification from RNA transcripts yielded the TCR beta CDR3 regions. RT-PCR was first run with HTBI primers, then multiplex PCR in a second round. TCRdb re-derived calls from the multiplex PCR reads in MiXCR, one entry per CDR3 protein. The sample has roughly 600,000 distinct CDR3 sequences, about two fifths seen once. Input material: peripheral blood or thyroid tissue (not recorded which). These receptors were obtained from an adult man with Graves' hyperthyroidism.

CDR3 sequence reads: CASSQDPGVPEAFF. In DNA form, the CDR3 reads TGTGCCAGCAGCCAAGATCCGGGGGTCCCTGAAGCTTTCTTT. This chain links TRBV3-1 with TRBJ1-1, with D perhaps TRBD1 (5 bases). This CDR3 contains 14 residues. Trimming stripped 0 bases from V and 6 bases from J, with 11 bases between. CDR1 and CDR2 (germline): LGHDT, YNNKEL (reference sequence). The full variable domain, its missing parts supplied by reference TRBV3-1 and TRBJ1-1, is DTAVSQTPKYLVTQMGNDKSIKCEQNLGHDTMYWYKQDSKKFLKIMFSYNNKELIINETVPNRFSPKSPDKAHLNLHINSLELGDSAVYFCASSQDPGVPEAFFGQGTRLTVV.

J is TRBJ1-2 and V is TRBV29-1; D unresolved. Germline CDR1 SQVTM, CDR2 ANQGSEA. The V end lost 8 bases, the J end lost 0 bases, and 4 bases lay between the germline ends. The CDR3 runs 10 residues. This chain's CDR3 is CSFSNYGYTF. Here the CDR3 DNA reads TGCAGCTTCTCTAACTATGGCTACACCTTC.

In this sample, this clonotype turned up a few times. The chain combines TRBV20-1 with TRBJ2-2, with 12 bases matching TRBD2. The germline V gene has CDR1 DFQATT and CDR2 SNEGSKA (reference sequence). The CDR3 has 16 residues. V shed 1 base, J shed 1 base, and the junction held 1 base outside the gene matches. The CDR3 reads CSARATSGRNTGELFF. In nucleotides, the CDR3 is TGCAGTGCTAGAGCGACTAGCGGGAGGAACACCGGGGAGCTGTTTTTT.

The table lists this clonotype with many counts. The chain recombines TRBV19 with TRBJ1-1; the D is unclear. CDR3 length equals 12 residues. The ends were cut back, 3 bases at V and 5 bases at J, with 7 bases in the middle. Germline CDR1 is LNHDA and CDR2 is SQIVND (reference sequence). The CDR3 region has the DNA TGTGCCAGTAGTATTCCGGGGACTGAAGCTTTCTTT. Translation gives CASSIPGTEAFF.

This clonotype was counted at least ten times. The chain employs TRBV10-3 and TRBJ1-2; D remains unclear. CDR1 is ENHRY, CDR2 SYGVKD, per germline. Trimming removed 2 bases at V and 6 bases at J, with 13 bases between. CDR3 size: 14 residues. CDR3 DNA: TGTGCCATCAGTGAGGAGGGAGGGTTTCATGGCTACACCTTC. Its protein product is CAISEEGGFHGYTF.

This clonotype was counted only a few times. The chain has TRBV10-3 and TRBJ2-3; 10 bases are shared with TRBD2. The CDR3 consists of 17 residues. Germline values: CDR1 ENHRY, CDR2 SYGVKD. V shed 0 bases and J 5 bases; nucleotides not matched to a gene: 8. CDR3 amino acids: CAISESKAGGPGDTQYF. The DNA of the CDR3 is TGTGCCATCAGTGAGTCGAAAGCGGGAGGGCCCGGAGATACGCAGTATTTT.

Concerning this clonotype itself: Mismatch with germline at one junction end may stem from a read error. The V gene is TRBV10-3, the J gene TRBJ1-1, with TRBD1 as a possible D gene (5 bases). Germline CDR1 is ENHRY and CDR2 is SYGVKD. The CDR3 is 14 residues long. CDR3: CASSGGRARTEAFF. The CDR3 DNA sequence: TGTGCCAGCAGTGGCGGCAGGGCCCGGACTGAAGCTTTCTTT.

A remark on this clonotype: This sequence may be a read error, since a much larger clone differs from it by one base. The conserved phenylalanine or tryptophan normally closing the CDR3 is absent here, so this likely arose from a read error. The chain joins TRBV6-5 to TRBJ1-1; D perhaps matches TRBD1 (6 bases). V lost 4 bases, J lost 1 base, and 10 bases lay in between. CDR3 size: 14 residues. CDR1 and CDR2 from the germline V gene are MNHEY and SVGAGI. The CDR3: CASSFGQPNTEAFL. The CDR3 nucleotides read TGTGCCAGCAGTTTCGGACAGCCGAACACTGAAGCTTTCCTT.

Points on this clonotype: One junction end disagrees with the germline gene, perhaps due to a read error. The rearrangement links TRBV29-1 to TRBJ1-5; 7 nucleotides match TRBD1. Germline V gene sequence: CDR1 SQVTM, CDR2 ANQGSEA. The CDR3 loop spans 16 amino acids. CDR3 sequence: CSVGQPGRDSTQPQHF. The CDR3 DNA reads TGCAGCGTCGGACAGCCTGGCCGGGACAGCACTCAGCCCCAGCATTTT.